A single sample is the source of the 3 T cell receptor beta chains below, sequenced in a study of CD8+ T cells in alopecia areata. Noted treatment: oral pan-JAK inhibitor, 5-10 mg twice daily. Extraction of RNA preceded its reverse transcription into cDNA, which served as the sequencing template. This table comes from immunoSEQ multiplex PCR, and its TCRdb copy is limited to in-frame clones, with some not included. This sample has 98,000 or so clones, with 50% to 75% found just once. Source: CD8+ T cells sorted from blood, taken at week 4, from a patient treated with tofacitinib. The receptors were gathered from a human donor with alopecia areata.

The rearrangement joins TRBV7-9 to TRBJ1-2; 8 bases map to TRBD1. The CDR3 contains 15 residues. V was pared by 3 bases and J by 3 bases, with 6 bases of the junction left unmatched. Germline V gives CDR1 SEHNR, CDR2 FQNEAQ (reference sequence). The CDR3 DNA follows: TGTGCCAGCAGCTTTCCGGACAGGGCCCACTATGGCTACACCTTC. Translating gives CASSFPDRAHYGYTF. The complete variable domain, with remaining parts taken from reference TRBV7-9 and TRBJ1-2, reads DTGVSQNPRHKITKRGQNVTFRCDPISEHNRLYWYRQTLGQGPEFLTYFQNEAQLEKSRLLSDRFSAERPKGSFSTLEIQRTEQGDSAMYLCASSFPDRAHYGYTFGSGTRLTVV.

The chain couples TRBV5-1 to TRBJ2-5, with D maybe TRBD2 (5 bases). V was pared by 3 bases and J by 5 bases, with 17 bases between. CDR1 and CDR2 from the germline V gene are SGHRS and YFSETQ. This CDR3 has 15 amino acids. CDR3 loop: CASSSPPAGWETQYF. The DNA of the CDR3 is TGCGCCAGCAGCTCCCCCCCCGCGGGCTGGGAGACCCAGTACTTC.

The chain uses TRBV5-1 and TRBJ2-7; no clear D gene. This CDR3 region has 15 residues. Germline CDR1 reads SGHRS; CDR2 reads YFSETQ. V was cut by 4 bases and J by 2 bases, with 16 bases left in between. Here the CDR3 DNA reads TGCGCCAGCAGCGTAAGCCCGGACGGAGCCTACGAGCAGTACTTC. The encoded protein is CASSVSPDGAYEQYF.